Shown below are 29 T cell receptor beta chains from a single sample sequenced in a study of multiple sclerosis patients with progressive multifocal leukoencephalopathy. The time point here: before natalizumab initiation. The table came from immunoSEQ multiplex PCR; TCRdb's copy has only in-frame clones and leaves some out. The table lists 31,000 or so clones, over 75% of them singletons, with nearly 1.5% in the top ten. The source material was PBMCs. All receptors derive from a human donor with multiple sclerosis.

The rearrangement links TRBV6-5 to TRBJ2-7, with 9 bases matching TRBD2. Germline assignment: CDR1 MNHEY and CDR2 SVGAGI. The J segment lost 6 bases and the V segment lost 1 base, leaving 7 bases of the junction unmatched. The CDR3 is made up of 15 amino acids. Here the CDR3 DNA reads TGTGCCAGCAGTTACTTTGGGACTAGCAGTGGCGAGCAGTACTTC. It yields the protein CASSYFGTSSGEQYF.

The J gene is TRBJ1-4, the V gene TRBV19, with TRBD1 matching over 7 bases. The germline V gene encodes CDR1 LNHDA and CDR2 SQIVND (reference sequence). This CDR3 comprises 16 residues. V dropped 6 bases and J dropped 4; count of bases not matched to a gene: 11. CDR3 bases: TGTGCCAGTAGCCTGGGTCAGGACAGGCTTAATGAAAAACTGTTTTTT. This gives the protein CASSLGQDRLNEKLFF.

The chain uses TRBV7-2 and TRBJ2-1; 12 nucleotides agree with TRBD2. The CDR3 contains 15 residues. Unmatched junction bases numbered 5, after V lost 5 bases and J lost 6 bases. Germline CDR1 SGHTA, CDR2 FQGNSA. CDR3 sequence: CASSALAGGPNEQFF. The CDR3 nucleotides read TGTGCCAGCAGCGCCCTAGCGGGAGGGCCCAATGAGCAGTTCTTC.

This chain joins TRBV4-1 and TRBJ1-4; possibly TRBD1 for D (6 bases). V lost 0 bases, J lost 17 bases, and 22 bases lay in between. The CDR3 extends over 15 amino acids. Germline V gene lookup returns CDR1 MGHRA and CDR2 YSYEKL. The CDR3 reads CASSQDTMGKQGRFF. DNA of the CDR3: TGCGCCAGCAGCCAAGATACGATGGGGAAACAGGGCCGCTTTTTT.

This chain links TRBV7-9 with TRBJ1-1; D remains unclear. Germline CDR1 SEHNR, CDR2 FQNEAQ (reference sequence). Deletions cut 7 bases from V and 5 bases from J, with 20 bases between. This CDR3 is built from 15 residues. Here the CDR3 DNA reads TGTGCCAGCACCCTCCTAGGCGGGTTGAGGACTGAAGCTTTCTTT. This sequence encodes CASTLLGGLRTEAFF.

The genes are TRBV15 and TRBJ2-1; TRBD2 aligns across 8 bases. The CDR3 length is 14 residues. Per the germline V gene, CDR1 is LNHNV and CDR2 is YYDKDF (reference sequence). J gave up 15 bases and V 6 bases, and 16 bases lay outside the gene matches. CDR3 protein: CATSREGKAGVGFF. The CDR3 bases are TGTGCCACCAGTCGCGAAGGTAAAGCGGGAGTCGGGTTCTTC.

The chain employs TRBV2 and TRBJ1-1; D is possibly TRBD1 (6 bases). The CDR3 is made up of 12 amino acids. Germline lookup yields CDR1 SNHLY and CDR2 FYNNEI. Trimming pared 5 bases from V and 6 bases from J, leaving 10 bases between. The CDR3 DNA sequence: TGTGCCAGCAGTATAGGGGGGGCTGAAGCTTTCTTT. As protein: CASSIGGAEAFF.

The rearrangement links TRBV5-1 to TRBJ2-7; 7 bases agree with TRBD1. CDR1 and CDR2 from the germline V gene are SGHRS and YFSETQ. V lost 4 bases to trimming and J lost 9 bases; unmatched junction nucleotides: 10. This CDR3 comprises 13 residues. CDR3 loop: CASSHDRVRGQYF. In DNA form, the CDR3 reads TGCGCCAGCAGCCACGACAGGGTCAGGGGGCAGTACTTC.

The V call is TRBV5-8, the J call TRBJ2-1; D is perhaps TRBD2 (6 bases). Looked up from germline, CDR1 is SGHTS and CDR2 is YDEGEE. The CDR3 contains 15 residues. V was cut by 2 bases and J by 2 bases, with 11 bases left in between. For the CDR3, the DNA is TGTGCCAGCAGCTTATCGGGAGATCCCTACAATGAGCAGTTCTTC. Its protein is CASSLSGDPYNEQFF. The full variable domain, completed using reference TRBV5-8 and TRBJ2-1, is EAGVTQSPTHLIKTRGQQATLRCSPISGHTSVYWYQQALGLGLQFLLWYDEGEERNRGNFPPRFSGRQFPNYSSELNVNALELEDSALYLCASSLSGDPYNEQFFGPGTRLTVL.

The V gene is TRBV6-5, the J gene TRBJ1-5; 8 nucleotides align to TRBD1. The V and J ends lost 5 bases and 3 bases, in that order; junction bases with no gene match: 3. This CDR3 spans 14 amino acids. CDR1 MNHEY and CDR2 SVGAGI come from the germline V gene. The DNA for the CDR3 is TGTGCCAGCAGTGTGACAGGGGCCAATCAGCCCCAGCATTTT. Encoded protein: CASSVTGANQPQHF.

The rearrangement uses TRBV6-5 and TRBJ1-3; possible D gene TRBD1, 5 bases. V was clipped by 2 bases and J by 4 bases, with 9 bases between them. The CDR3 length is 14 residues. Per germline, CDR1 MNHEY and CDR2 SVGAGI. The CDR3 bases are TGTGCCAGCAGTTACCAAGGGGCGGGAAACACCATATATTTT. Amino acids: CASSYQGAGNTIYF.

V and J are TRBV5-1 and TRBJ2-5, with D possibly TRBD2 on 5 matching bases. TRBJ2-7 explains the end of the DNA better; the J call may be wrong. CDR1 SGHRS and CDR2 YFSETQ come from the germline V gene. The CDR3 has 13 amino acids. The CDR3 DNA reads as TGCGCCAGCGGACCCCAAAGCGGCGGCGAGCAGTACTTC. Protein sequence: CASGPQSGGEQYF.

This rearrangement joins TRBV7-9 to TRBJ1-3; no reliable D call. CDR1 is SEHNR, CDR2 FQNEAQ, per germline (reference sequence). Trimming removed 2 bases at V and 0 bases at J, with 5 bases between. The CDR3 spans 14 residues. The chain's CDR3 is CASSLIRSGNTIYF. The CDR3 nucleotides are TGTGCCAGCAGCTTAATACGCTCTGGAAACACCATATATTTT. Together with reference TRBV7-9 and TRBJ1-3, the CDR3 gives the full variable domain: DTGVSQNPRHKITKRGQNVTFRCDPISEHNRLYWYRQTLGQGPEFLTYFQNEAQLEKSRLLSDRFSAERPKGSFSTLEIQRTEQGDSAMYLCASSLIRSGNTIYFGEGSWLTVV.

This clone was seen a few times. The V gene is TRBV5-1, the J gene TRBJ1-2; D may be TRBD1 (5 bases). Germline loops: CDR1 SGHRS, CDR2 YFSETQ. The CDR3 totals 13 residues. The germline V and J ends were trimmed by 4 bases and 10 bases, with 17 bases remaining between them. The CDR3 loop is CASSVGTGRDYTF. The CDR3 region has the DNA TGCGCCAGCAGCGTAGGGACCGGACGTGACTACACCTTC.

This clone came up a few times. This chain joins TRBV18 and TRBJ2-7; the D is unclear. Deletions cut 3 bases from V and 2 bases from J, with 8 bases between. Germline V CDR1 and CDR2: KGHSH, LQKENI. The CDR3 is 13 residues long. The CDR3 protein is CASSPAWAYEQYF. For the CDR3, the DNA is TGTGCCAGCTCACCGGCCTGGGCCTACGAGCAGTACTTC.

The V gene is TRBV19, the J gene TRBJ1-1, with TRBD1 matching over 10 bases. Germline trimming cut 4 bases from V and 1 base from J; bases unmatched to any gene: 3. The CDR3 covers 15 residues. The germline V gene encodes CDR1 LNHDA and CDR2 SQIVND (reference sequence). CDR3 in DNA: TGTGCCAGTAGTACCGACAGGGGGCGGAACACTGAAGCTTTCTTT. Translation: CASSTDRGRNTEAFF.

The chain joins TRBV7-2 to TRBJ2-2; D ambiguous. CDR3 length: 12 residues. V was cut by 1 base and J by 16 bases, with 13 bases left in between. The germline V gene encodes CDR1 SGHTA and CDR2 FQGNSA. CDR3 region: CASSLGNRFPFF. In nucleotides, the CDR3 is TGTGCCAGCAGCTTAGGGAACCGTTTTCCGTTTTTT. Variable domain in full (rest from reference TRBV7-2 and TRBJ2-2): GAGVSQSPSNKVTEKGKDVELRCDPISGHTALYWYRQSLGQGLEFLIYFQGNSAPDKSGLPSDRFSAERTGGSVSTLTIQRTQQEDSAVYLCASSLGNRFPFFGEGSRLTVL.

The chain combines TRBV7-2 with TRBJ2-1, with a possible D match to TRBD2 (5 bases). The germline V gene encodes CDR1 SGHTA and CDR2 FQGNSA. There are 16 residues in the CDR3. V was trimmed by 1 base and J by 6 bases, leaving 16 bases between them. The CDR3 reads CASSLGLRGLFNEQFF. The CDR3 DNA sequence: TGTGCCAGCAGCTTAGGCCTCCGGGGTCTTTTCAATGAGCAGTTCTTC.

V usage is TRBV5-6 and J usage is TRBJ2-7; tentatively, D is TRBD2 (5 bases). The CDR3 has 15 residues. Germline CDR1 is SGHDT and CDR2 is YYEEEE. Trimming removed 0 bases from V and 1 base from J, with 11 bases in between. CDR3 DNA sequence: TGTGCCAGCAGCTTGGTAGGGAGTATTTCCTACGAGCAGTACTTC. Amino acids: CASSLVGSISYEQYF.

A few counts support this clone. The rearrangement joins TRBV19 to TRBJ2-6, with D unresolved. Germline V CDR1 and CDR2: LNHDA, SQIVND (reference sequence). Trimming pared 5 bases from V and 0 bases from J, leaving 11 bases between. The CDR3 has 16 amino acids. The CDR3 DNA reads as TGTGCCAGTAGTGCGCAGCCGAACTCTGGGGCCAACGTCCTGACTTTC. Its protein is CASSAQPNSGANVLTF.

This clone appeared a single time. V is TRBV7-2 and J is TRBJ2-2; 7 nucleotides line up with TRBD2. CDR3 size: 15 residues. Trimming at V came to 3 bases and at J to 8 bases, leaving 9 bases not matched to a gene. Germline V CDR1 and CDR2: SGHTA, FQGNSA. The CDR3 DNA reads as TGTGCCAGCAGCTTCTGGCGGGAGATGGTTGGGGAGCTGTTTTTT. As protein: CASSFWREMVGELFF.

The chain is built from TRBV5-4 and TRBJ2-3; maybe TRBD1 (6 bases). The V gene lost 4 bases and the J gene lost 1 base, with 13 bases spanning the gap. CDR3 length: 15 amino acids. Germline CDR1 is SGHNT and CDR2 is YYREEE (reference sequence). This CDR3 is CASSAPGQRTDTQYF. In nucleotides, the CDR3 is TGTGCCAGCAGCGCACCGGGACAACGCACAGATACGCAGTATTTT.

V and J are TRBV4-2 and TRBJ2-1; tentatively, D is TRBD2 (6 bases). Germline CDR1 is LGHNA and CDR2 is YNFKEQ. V shed 1 base and J shed 6 bases, with 10 bases lying between them. There are 14 residues in the CDR3. CDR3 loop: CASSQGPGGNEQFF. In DNA form, the CDR3 reads TGTGCCAGCAGCCAAGGGCCCGGGGGCAATGAGCAGTTCTTC.

The CDR3 sequence: CATSQGVMNTEAFF. DNA of the CDR3: TGTGCCACCAGCCAGGGGGTTATGAACACTGAAGCTTTCTTT. This chain uses TRBV15 with TRBJ1-1, with 7 bases fitting TRBD1. Unmatched junction bases numbered 3, after V lost 5 bases and J lost 0 bases. The CDR3 is 14 residues long. The germline gives CDR1 LNHNV, CDR2 YYDKDF (reference sequence).

This clone was counted once. The rearrangement joins TRBV19 to TRBJ1-1; the D is unclear. The CDR3 loop spans 14 amino acids. V was pared by 3 bases and J by 4 bases, with 12 bases between. Germline V gene lookup returns CDR1 LNHDA and CDR2 SQIVND (reference sequence). CDR3 in DNA: TGTGCCAGTAGTATGTCCCTGATGGGCACTGAAGCTTTCTTT. Translation gives CASSMSLMGTEAFF.

As regards this clone: The junction does not match germline at one end; this may be a read error. The chain employs TRBV7-9 and TRBJ1-5; possible D gene TRBD1, 5 bases. Germline V gene data show CDR1 as SEHNR and CDR2 as FQNEAQ (reference sequence). CDR3 size: 13 residues. CDR3 sequence reads: CASTGEGNQPQRF. In DNA, the CDR3 is TGTGCCAGCACGGGGGAGGGCAATCAGCCCCAGCGTTTT.

The rearrangement joins TRBV7-3 to TRBJ2-1, with TRBD2 matching 14 bases. There are 16 residues in the CDR3. CDR1 is SGHTA, CDR2 FQGTGA, per germline. With 3 bases clipped from V and 8 bases from J, the junction kept 6 bases outside the gene matches. CDR3 sequence: CASSLTSGRAADEQFF. In nucleotides, the CDR3 is TGTGCCAGCAGCTTGACTAGCGGGAGGGCCGCGGATGAGCAGTTCTTC. Drawing the rest from reference TRBV7-3 and TRBJ2-1, the complete variable domain is GAGVSQTPSNKVTEKGKYVELRCDPISGHTALYWYRQSLGQGPEFLIYFQGTGAADDSGLPNDRFFAVRPEGSVSTLKIQRTERGDSAVYLCASSLTSGRAADEQFFGPGTRLTVL.

The V call is TRBV15, the J call TRBJ2-3; D possibly corresponds to TRBD2 (6 bases). The CDR3 covers 15 residues. Trimming took off 0 bases at V and 1 base at J, with 8 bases between the two ends. Germline CDR1 LNHNV, CDR2 YYDKDF (reference sequence). The CDR3, as DNA: TGTGCCACCAGCAGAGAGGGGGGACGCACAGATACGCAGTATTTT. It codes for CATSREGGRTDTQYF.

The chain couples TRBV29-1 to TRBJ2-1, with D maybe TRBD2 (5 bases). Per germline, CDR1 SQVTM and CDR2 ANQGSEA. The V end lost 4 bases, the J end lost 0 bases, and 10 bases lay between the germline ends. This CDR3 has 14 residues. CDR3 in DNA: TGCAGCGTTGGAGGGAGAAGCTCCTACAATGAGCAGTTCTTC. Translating gives CSVGGRSSYNEQFF.